These 10 T cell receptor beta chains were all obtained from the same sample, sequenced in a study of vaccination and CD4 T cells after COVID-19 (dated by TCRdb to about 2022). This sample's treatment or condition label indicates: roughly nine-day PBMC culture with coronavirus spike peptide pools or control peptides (ViraFEST assay). The library was obtained by PCR. The run used an Illumina iSeq 100. TCR sequencing of DNA from cultured CD4+ T cells used the Oncomine TCR Beta short-read assay at the Johns Hopkins FTIC core. The public reads were reanalyzed by TCRdb: fastp trimming at Q25, MiXCR alignment, in-frame beta chains only. Every CDR3 protein is listed once, alongside the most common genes and DNA of its rows. Counted in this sample were about 20,000 distinct CDR3 sequences; around 50% of them appeared once. The ten largest clones capture 6% to 7.5% of the sample. No cognate antigen is known for these TCRs.

The sequenced material came from CD4+ T cells from blood, cultured in vitro. Receptors were obtained from a human donor who had recovered from COVID-19.

This chain links TRBV20-1 with TRBJ1-2, with TRBD1 identical over 10 bases. Unmatched junction bases numbered 8, after V lost 6 bases and J lost 10 bases. The length of the CDR3 is 12 residues. Germline V lookup: CDR1 DFQATT, CDR2 SNEGSKA (reference sequence). The CDR3 nucleotides are TGCAGTGCCACCGGGACAGGGGATGACTACACCTTC. The encoded protein is CSATGTGDDYTF.

This clonotype was counted between two and nine times. The DNA for the CDR3 is TGTGCCAGCAGTGACCTCCAGCTAGCTATGAACACTGAAGCTTTCTTT. This sequence encodes CASSDLQLAMNTEAFF. V and J are TRBV7-9 and TRBJ1-1; D gene ambiguous. The CDR3 spans 16 residues. CDR1 and CDR2 from the germline V gene are SEHNR and FQNEAQ (reference sequence). V was pared by 6 bases and J by 0 bases, with 17 bases between.

This clonotype was counted between two and nine times. This chain connects TRBV7-2 to TRBJ1-2; 8 positions match TRBD1. The germline V gene has CDR1 SGHTA and CDR2 FQGNSA. Trimming cost V 1 base and J 8 bases; bases outside gene matches: 12. This CDR3 contains 16 residues. The CDR3 spells CASSLGLGQGAWGYTF. As DNA, the CDR3 is TGTGCCAGCAGCTTAGGTCTGGGCCAGGGGGCATGGGGCTACACCTTC.

The chain employs TRBV27 and TRBJ2-7; the D gene is possibly TRBD2 (6 bases). Trimming pared 3 bases from V and 4 bases from J, leaving 7 bases between. Germline V gene data show CDR1 as MNHEY and CDR2 as SMNVEV (reference sequence). This CDR3 is 12 amino acids long. CDR3 DNA: TGTGCCAGCAGTTTTGGGGGGTACGAGCAGTACTTC. Translation: CASSFGGYEQYF.

The chain combines TRBV20-1 with TRBJ1-5; D is possibly TRBD1 (6 bases). V lost 0 bases and J lost 2, with 17 bases in between. CDR3 length equals 17 residues. Germline loops: CDR1 DFQATT, CDR2 SNEGSKA (reference sequence). The DNA for the CDR3 is TGCAGTGCTAGAGATTCCGGACTAGGGGGACGCAATCAGCCCCAGCATTTT. This translates into CSARDSGLGGRNQPQHF.

This clonotype was counted only a few times. The gene calls are TRBV7-2 and TRBJ1-2, with TRBD1 identical over 7 bases. From germline, CDR1 is SGHTA and CDR2 FQGNSA. Trimming removed 5 bases from V and 7 bases from J; junction bases left unmatched: 10. This CDR3 spans 14 amino acids. Written as DNA, the CDR3 is TGTGCCAGCAGCACCGACGACAGGGTTGGTGGCTACACCTTC. Amino acid sequence: CASSTDDRVGGYTF.

The rearrangement links TRBV12-3 or TRBV12-4 to TRBJ1-1; D might be TRBD1 (6 bases). Between the trimmed V and J ends, which lost 6 bases and 1 base, there was a span of 12 bases. The length of the CDR3 is 14 residues. CDR3 in amino acids: CASRGGAWNTEAFF. The CDR3 region has the DNA TGTGCCAGCAGGGGGGGGGCCTGGAACACTGAAGCTTTCTTT.

CDR3 in amino acids: CASSWVRGWETQYF. In DNA form, the CDR3 reads TGTGCCAGCAGCTGGGTCCGGGGCTGGGAGACCCAGTACTTC. This chain connects TRBV6-2 or TRBV6-3 to TRBJ2-5; D tentatively fits TRBD1 or TRBD2 (5 bases each). From germline, CDR1 is MNHEY and CDR2 SVGEGT. Trimming shortened V by 6 bases and J by 5 bases, and 16 bases separated the two germline ends. This CDR3 comprises 14 residues.

The chain joins TRBV20-1 to TRBJ2-3; the match to TRBD2 covers 9 bases. With V trimmed by 1 base and J by 4 bases, 6 bases remained unmatched. The CDR3 is made up of 15 amino acids. Germline CDR1 DFQATT, CDR2 SNEGSKA (reference sequence). In DNA, the CDR3 is TGCAGTGCTAGAGTTAGCGGGAGATCCCCAGATACGCAGTATTTT. Its protein is CSARVSGRSPDTQYF.

CDR3 sequence reads: CASSSTGGKHRDTQYF. The CDR3 DNA sequence: TGTGCCAGCAGCTCCACAGGGGGCAAACACCGAGATACGCAGTATTTT. The chain recombines TRBV11-2 with TRBJ2-3; 9 positions agree with TRBD1. The CDR3 extends over 16 amino acids. CDR1 is SGHAT, CDR2 FQNNGV, per germline. The V segment lost 4 bases and the J segment 5 bases; nucleotides outside the gene matches: 10.